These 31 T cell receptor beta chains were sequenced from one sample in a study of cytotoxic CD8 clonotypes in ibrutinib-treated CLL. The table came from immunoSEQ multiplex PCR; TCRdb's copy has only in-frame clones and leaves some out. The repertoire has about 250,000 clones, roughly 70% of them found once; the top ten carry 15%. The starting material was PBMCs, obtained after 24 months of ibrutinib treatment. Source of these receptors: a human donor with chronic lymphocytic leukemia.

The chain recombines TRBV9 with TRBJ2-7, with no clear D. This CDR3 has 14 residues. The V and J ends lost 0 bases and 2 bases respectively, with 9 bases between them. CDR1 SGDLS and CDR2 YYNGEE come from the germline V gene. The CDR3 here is CASSVEHTPYEQYF. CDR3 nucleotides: TGTGCCAGCAGCGTAGAACATACCCCCTACGAGCAGTACTTC.

The CDR3 spells CASSQGGTSAYEQYF. CDR3 nucleotides: TGTGCCAGCAGTCAGGGGGGGACTAGCGCCTACGAGCAGTACTTC. This chain links TRBV9 with TRBJ2-7, with 10 bases identical to TRBD2. With V trimmed by 5 bases and J by 2 bases, 7 bases remained unmatched. The germline V gene encodes CDR1 SGDLS and CDR2 YYNGEE. The CDR3 spans 15 residues.

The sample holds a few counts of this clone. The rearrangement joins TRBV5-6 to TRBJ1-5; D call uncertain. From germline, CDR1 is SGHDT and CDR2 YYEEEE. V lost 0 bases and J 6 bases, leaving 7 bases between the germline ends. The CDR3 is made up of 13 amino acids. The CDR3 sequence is CASSLGLSQPQHF. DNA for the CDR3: TGTGCCAGCAGCTTGGGACTCTCTCAGCCCCAGCATTTT.

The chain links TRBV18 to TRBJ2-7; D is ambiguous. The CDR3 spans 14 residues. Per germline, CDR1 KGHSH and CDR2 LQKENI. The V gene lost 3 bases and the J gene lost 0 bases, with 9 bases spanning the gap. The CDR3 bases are TGTGCCAGCTCACCTACGCAGTACTCCTACGAGCAGTACTTC. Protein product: CASSPTQYSYEQYF.

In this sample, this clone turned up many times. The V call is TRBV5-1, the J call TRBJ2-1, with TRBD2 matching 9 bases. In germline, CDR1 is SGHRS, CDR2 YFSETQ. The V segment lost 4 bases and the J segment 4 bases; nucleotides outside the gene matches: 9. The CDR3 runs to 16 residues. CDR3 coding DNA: TGCGCCAGCAGCGTTGGAGGACTAGCGAATTACAATGAGCAGTTCTTC. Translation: CASSVGGLANYNEQFF.

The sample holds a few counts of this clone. CDR3 sequence (DNA): TGCAGCGTTGAACTCTGGGGCTACAATGAGCAGTTCTTC. Amino acids: CSVELWGYNEQFF. The chain combines TRBV29-1 with TRBJ2-1; D call uncertain. Deletions cut 2 bases from V and 3 bases from J, with 8 bases between. The length of the CDR3 is 13 residues. Germline V gene sequence: CDR1 SQVTM, CDR2 ANQGSEA.

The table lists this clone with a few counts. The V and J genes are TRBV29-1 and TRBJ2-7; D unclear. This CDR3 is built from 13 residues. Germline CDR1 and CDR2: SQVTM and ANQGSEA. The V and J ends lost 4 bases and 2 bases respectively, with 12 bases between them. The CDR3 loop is CSVGLPGTYEQYF. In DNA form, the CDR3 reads TGCAGCGTTGGGCTCCCTGGGACCTACGAGCAGTACTTC.

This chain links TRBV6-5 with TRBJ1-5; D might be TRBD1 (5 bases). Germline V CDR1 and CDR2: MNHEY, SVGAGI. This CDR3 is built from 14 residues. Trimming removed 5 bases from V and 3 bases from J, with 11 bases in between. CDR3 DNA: TGTGCCAGCAGTGCCGGGACCTACAATCAGCCCCAGCATTTT. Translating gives CASSAGTYNQPQHF.

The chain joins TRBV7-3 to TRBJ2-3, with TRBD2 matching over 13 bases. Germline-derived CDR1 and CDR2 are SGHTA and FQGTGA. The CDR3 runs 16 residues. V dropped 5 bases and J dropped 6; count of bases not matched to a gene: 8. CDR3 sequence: CASSPPGLAGPDTQYF. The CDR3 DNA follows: TGTGCCAGCAGCCCCCCGGGACTAGCGGGGCCCGATACGCAGTATTTT.

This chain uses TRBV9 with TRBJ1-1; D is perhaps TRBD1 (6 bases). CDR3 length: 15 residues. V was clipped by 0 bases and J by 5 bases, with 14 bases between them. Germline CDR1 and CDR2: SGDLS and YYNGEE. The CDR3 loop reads CASSVEGGQPTEAFF. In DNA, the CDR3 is TGTGCCAGCAGCGTAGAGGGTGGACAGCCAACTGAAGCTTTCTTT.

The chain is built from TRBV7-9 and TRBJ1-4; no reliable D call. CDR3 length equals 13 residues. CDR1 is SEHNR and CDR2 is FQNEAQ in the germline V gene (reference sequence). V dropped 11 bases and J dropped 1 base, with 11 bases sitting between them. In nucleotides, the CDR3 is TGTGCCTCTGGCCGGGAAACTAATGAAAAACTGTTTTTT. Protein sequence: CASGRETNEKLFF. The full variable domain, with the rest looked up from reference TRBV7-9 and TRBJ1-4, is DTGVSQNPRHKITKRGQNVTFRCDPISEHNRLYWYRQTLGQGPEFLTYFQNEAQLEKSRLLSDRFSAERPKGSFSTLEIQRTEQGDSAMYLCASGRETNEKLFFGSGTQLSVL.

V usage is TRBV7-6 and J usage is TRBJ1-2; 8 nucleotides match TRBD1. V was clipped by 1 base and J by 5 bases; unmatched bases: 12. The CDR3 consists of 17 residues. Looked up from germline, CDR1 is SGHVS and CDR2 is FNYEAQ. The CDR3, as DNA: TGTGCCAGCAGCTTAGACGAAATGCAGGGGGCAGGGTATGGCTACACCTTC. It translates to CASSLDEMQGAGYGYTF.

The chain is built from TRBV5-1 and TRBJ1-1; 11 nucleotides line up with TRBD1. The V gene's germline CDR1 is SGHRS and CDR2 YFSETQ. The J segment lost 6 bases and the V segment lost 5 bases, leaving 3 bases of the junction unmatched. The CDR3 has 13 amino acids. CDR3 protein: CASRQGQGAEAFF. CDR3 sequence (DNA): TGCGCCAGCAGACAGGGACAGGGGGCTGAAGCTTTCTTT.

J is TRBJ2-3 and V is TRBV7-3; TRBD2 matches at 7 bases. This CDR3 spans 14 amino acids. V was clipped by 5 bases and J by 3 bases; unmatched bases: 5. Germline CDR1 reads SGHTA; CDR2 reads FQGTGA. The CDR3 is CASSPNSGTDTQYF. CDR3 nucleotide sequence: TGTGCCAGCAGCCCCAATAGCGGGACAGATACGCAGTATTTT. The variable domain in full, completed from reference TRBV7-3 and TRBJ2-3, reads GAGVSQTPSNKVTEKGKYVELRCDPISGHTALYWYRQSLGQGPEFLIYFQGTGAADDSGLPNDRFFAVRPEGSVSTLKIQRTERGDSAVYLCASSPNSGTDTQYFGPGTRLTVL.

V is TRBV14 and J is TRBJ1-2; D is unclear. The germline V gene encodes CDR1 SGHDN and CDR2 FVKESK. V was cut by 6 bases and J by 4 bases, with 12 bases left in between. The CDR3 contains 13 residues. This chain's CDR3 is CASSLGLGYGYTF. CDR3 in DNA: TGTGCCAGCAGTCTGGGGTTGGGCTATGGCTACACCTTC. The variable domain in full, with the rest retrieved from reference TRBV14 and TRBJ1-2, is EAGVTQFPSHSVIEKGQTVTLRCDPISGHDNLYWYRRVMGKEIKFLLHFVKESKQDESGMPNNRFLAERTGGTYSTLKVQPAELEDSGVYFCASSLGLGYGYTFGSGTRLTVV.

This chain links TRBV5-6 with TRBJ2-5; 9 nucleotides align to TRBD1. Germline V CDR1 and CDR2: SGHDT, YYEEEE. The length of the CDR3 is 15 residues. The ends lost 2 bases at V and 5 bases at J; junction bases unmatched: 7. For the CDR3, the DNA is TGTGCCAGCAGCTTCTGGGACAGGGTAGGGGAGACCCAGTACTTC. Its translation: CASSFWDRVGETQYF.

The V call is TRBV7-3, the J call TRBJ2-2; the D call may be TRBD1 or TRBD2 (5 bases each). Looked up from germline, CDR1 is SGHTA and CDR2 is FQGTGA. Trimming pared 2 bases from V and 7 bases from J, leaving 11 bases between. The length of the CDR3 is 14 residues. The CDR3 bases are TGTGCCAGCAGCTTAGGGGGAGAAGACGGGGAGCTGTTTTTT. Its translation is CASSLGGEDGELFF.

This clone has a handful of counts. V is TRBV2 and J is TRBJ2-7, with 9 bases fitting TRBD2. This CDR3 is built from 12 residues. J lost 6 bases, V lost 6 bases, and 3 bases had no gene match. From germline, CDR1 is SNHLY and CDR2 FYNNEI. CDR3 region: CASRREGREQYF. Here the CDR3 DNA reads TGTGCCAGCAGGCGGGAGGGTCGCGAGCAGTACTTC.

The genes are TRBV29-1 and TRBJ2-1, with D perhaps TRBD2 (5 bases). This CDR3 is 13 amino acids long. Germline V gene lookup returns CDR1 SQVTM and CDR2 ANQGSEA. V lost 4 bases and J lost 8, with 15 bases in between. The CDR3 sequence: CSVGERVRDEQFF. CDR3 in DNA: TGCAGCGTTGGGGAGAGGGTCCGGGATGAGCAGTTCTTC.

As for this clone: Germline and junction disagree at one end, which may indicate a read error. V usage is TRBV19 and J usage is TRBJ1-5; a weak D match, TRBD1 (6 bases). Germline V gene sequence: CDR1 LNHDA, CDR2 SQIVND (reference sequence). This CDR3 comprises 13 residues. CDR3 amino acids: CVSADRPNQPQHF. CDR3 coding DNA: TGTGTCAGTGCAGACAGGCCGAATCAGCCCCAGCATTTT.

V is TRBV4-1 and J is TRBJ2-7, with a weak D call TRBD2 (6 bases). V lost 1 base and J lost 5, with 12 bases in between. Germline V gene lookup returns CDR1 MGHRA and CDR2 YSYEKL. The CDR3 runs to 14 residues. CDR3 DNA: TGCGCCAGCAGCCAAGGCCCCCCGGGAGACGAGCAGTACTTC. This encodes CASSQGPPGDEQYF.

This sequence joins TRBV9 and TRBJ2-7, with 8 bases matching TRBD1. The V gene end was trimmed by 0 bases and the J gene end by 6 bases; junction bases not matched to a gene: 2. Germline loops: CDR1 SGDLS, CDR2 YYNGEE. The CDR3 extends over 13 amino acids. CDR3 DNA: TGTGCCAGCAGCGTAGAACAGGGGGGCGAGCAGTACTTC. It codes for CASSVEQGGEQYF.

CDR3: CASSTRTGEETQYF. DNA of the CDR3: TGTGCCAGCAGCACTCGGACAGGGGAAGAGACCCAGTACTTC. The V and J genes are TRBV5-4 and TRBJ2-5; 9 bases align to TRBD1. CDR3 length: 14 residues. The V segment lost 4 bases and the J segment 3 bases; nucleotides outside the gene matches: 4. CDR1 SGHNT and CDR2 YYREEE come from the germline V gene (reference sequence).

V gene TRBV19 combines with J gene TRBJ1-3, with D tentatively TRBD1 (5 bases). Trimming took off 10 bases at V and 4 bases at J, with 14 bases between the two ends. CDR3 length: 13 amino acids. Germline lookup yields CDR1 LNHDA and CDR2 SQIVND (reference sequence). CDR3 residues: CATNKGIGNTIYF. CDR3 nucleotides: TGTGCCACCAATAAGGGGATCGGAAACACCATATATTTT.

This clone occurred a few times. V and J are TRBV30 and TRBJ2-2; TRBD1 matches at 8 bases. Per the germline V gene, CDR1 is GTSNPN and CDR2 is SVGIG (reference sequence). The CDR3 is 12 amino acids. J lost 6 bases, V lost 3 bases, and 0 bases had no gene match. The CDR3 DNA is TGTGCCTGGAGACAGGGGGCCGGGGAGCTGTTTTTT. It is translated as CAWRQGAGELFF.

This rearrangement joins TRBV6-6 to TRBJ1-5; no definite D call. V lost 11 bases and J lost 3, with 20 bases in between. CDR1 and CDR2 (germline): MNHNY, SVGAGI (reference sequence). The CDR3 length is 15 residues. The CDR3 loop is CASSPRTVINQPQHF. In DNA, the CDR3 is TGTGCCTCCAGCCCTCGGACGGTGATCAATCAGCCCCAGCATTTT.

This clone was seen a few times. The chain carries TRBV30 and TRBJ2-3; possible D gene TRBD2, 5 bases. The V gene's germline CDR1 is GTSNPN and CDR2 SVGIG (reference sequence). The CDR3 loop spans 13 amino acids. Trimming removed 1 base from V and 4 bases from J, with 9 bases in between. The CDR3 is CAWSALGADTQYF. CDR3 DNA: TGTGCCTGGAGTGCCCTCGGGGCAGATACGCAGTATTTT.

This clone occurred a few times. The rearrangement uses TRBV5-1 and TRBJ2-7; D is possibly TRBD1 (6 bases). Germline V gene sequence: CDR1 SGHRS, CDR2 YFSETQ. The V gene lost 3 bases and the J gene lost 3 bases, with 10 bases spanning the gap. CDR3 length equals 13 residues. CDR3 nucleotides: TGCGCCAGCAGCTACGAAGGGGGCTACGAGCAGTACTTC. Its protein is CASSYEGGYEQYF.

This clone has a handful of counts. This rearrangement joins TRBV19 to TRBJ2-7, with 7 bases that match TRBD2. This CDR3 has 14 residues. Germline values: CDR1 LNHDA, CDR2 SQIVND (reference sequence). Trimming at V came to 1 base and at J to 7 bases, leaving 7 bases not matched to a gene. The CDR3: CASSIVGGAGEQYF. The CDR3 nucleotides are TGTGCCAGTAGTATAGTGGGAGGGGCTGGGGAGCAGTACTTC.

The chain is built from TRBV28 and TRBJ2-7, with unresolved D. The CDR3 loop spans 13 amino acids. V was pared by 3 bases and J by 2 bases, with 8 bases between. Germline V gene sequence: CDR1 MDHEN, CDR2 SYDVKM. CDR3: CASSFGPTYEQYF. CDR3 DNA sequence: TGTGCCAGCAGTTTCGGACCGACCTACGAGCAGTACTTC.

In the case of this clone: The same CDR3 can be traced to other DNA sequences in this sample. The CDR3 bases are TGTGCCAGCAGCGTCGACTCTGGAAACACCATATATTTT. Amino acid sequence: CASSVDSGNTIYF. This rearrangement joins TRBV9 to TRBJ1-3; D not certain. Trimming cost V 2 bases and J 0 bases, with 3 bases left between them. The CDR3 covers 13 residues. Germline V CDR1 and CDR2: SGDLS, YYNGEE. Looking up the rest from reference TRBV9 and TRBJ1-3 gives the full variable domain: DSGVTQTPKHLITATGQRVTLRCSPRSGDLSVYWYQQSLDQGLQFLIQYYNGEERAKGNILERFSAQQFPDLHSELNLSSLELGDSALYFCASSVDSGNTIYFGEGSWLTVV.